A selection of T cell receptor beta chains follows, all from one sample in a study of T cell responses to AZD1222 COVID-19 vaccine. Assay used: immunoSEQ multiplex PCR; TCRdb lists only in-frame clones, some missing. The sample has 150,000 to 200,000 clones; about 90% are singletons. Sequences were derived from peripheral blood, sampled 28 days after the second AZD1222 dose. The origin of the receptors is an adult who received the AZD1222 COVID-19 vaccine. The CDR3 runs from the conserved cysteine through the conserved F or W. D genes are given only for firm matches. Only some rows state a clone size, as once, few, many or a class for expanded clones.

>TRBV24-1|NA|NA|TRBJ1-3
TGTGCCACCAGTGATTTGGGACACCCGAGCTCTGGAAACACCATATATTTT
CATSDLGHPSSGNTIYF
>TRBV28|NA|NA|TRBJ2-7
TGTGCCAGCAGCTTTTCGGTGGGTGGAGGGGCCTCCTACGAGCAGTACTTC
CASSFSVGGGASYEQYF
>TRBV11-2|TRBD1|NA|TRBJ2-1
TGTGCCAGCAGCTTACTTGTAGGGGGCCCTGAGCAGTTCTTC
CASSLLVGGPEQFF
>TRBV7-2|NA|NA|TRBJ2-3
TGTGCCAGCAGCTCCCCCATTGTCCCCCTTGGCGGGTTAGCAGATACGCAGTATTTT
CASSSPIVPLGGLADTQYF
>TRBV27|NA|NA|TRBJ1-2
TGTGCCAGCAGTTTATACGGGGCTACGGGTGGCGGCTACACCTTC
CASSLYGATGGGYTF
>TRBV7-2|NA|NA|TRBJ2-7
TGTGCCAGCAGCCCTGCTTACGAGCAGTACTTC
CASSPAYEQYF
>TRBV11-2|NA|NA|TRBJ2-1
TGTGCCAGCCGACAACTTCTCTCCTACAATGAGCAGTTCTTC
CASRQLLSYNEQFF
>TRBV2|TRBD2|NA|TRBJ2-3
TGTGCCAGCATTCTCCGGACTAGCGGTACAGATACGCAGTATTTT
CASILRTSGTDTQYF
>TRBV2|NA|few|TRBJ2-3
TGTGCCAGCAGAGCGGGACAGATCACAGATACGCAGTATTTT
CASRAGQITDTQYF
>TRBV7-2|NA|NA|TRBJ1-2
TGTGCCAGCAGCTTTGGCGGGTCGTCTTACTTGGGCTACACCTTC
CASSFGGSSYLGYTF
>TRBV5-6|NA|NA|TRBJ1-2
TGTGCCAGCAGCCACGGTGACAGGCCGATCTATGGCTACACCTTC
CASSHGDRPIYGYTF
>TRBV25-1|NA|once|TRBJ1-2
TGTGCCAGCAAGGGTGAGGAGGGTAATTATGGCTACACCTTC
CASKGEEGNYGYTF
>TRBV28|TRBD1|NA|TRBJ2-7
TGTGCCAGCACCTCCACATGGGACAGAAACTACGAGCAGTACTTC
CASTSTWDRNYEQYF
>TRBV5-1|NA|NA|TRBJ2-1
TGCGCCAGCAGCCCCGACCTCCGTCCCAGCAATGAGCAGTTCTTC
CASSPDLRPSNEQFF
>TRBV21-1|NA|few|TRBJ1-6
TGTGCCAGCAGCAAAGGGTCGGTAGTGAGGAGGAGGAATTCACCCCTCCACTTT
CASSKGSVVRRRNSPLHF
>TRBV4-2|TRBD1|NA|TRBJ1-5
TGTGCCAGCAGCCAACCTGACAGGGACAATCAGCCCCAGCATTTT
CASSQPDRDNQPQHF
>TRBV6-1|TRBD1|NA|TRBJ1-2
TGTGCCAGCAGTGAAGAGGGGACAGGGGAGTATGGCTACACCTTC
CASSEEGTGEYGYTF
>TRBV7-2|NA|NA|TRBJ1-2
TGTGCCAGCAGCTTAAGGACCCAAGGCTATGGCTACACCTTC
CASSLRTQGYGYTF
>TRBV7-2|NA|NA|TRBJ2-1
TGTGCCAGCAGCCTAGGGACTGCCCGTCAGTTCTTC
CASSLGTARQFF
>TRBV27|TRBD1|NA|TRBJ1-1
TGTGCCAGCAGTTCACAACGCCGGGACAGAAACACTGAAGCTTTCTTT
CASSSQRRDRNTEAFF
>TRBV6-2/TRBV6-3|NA|NA|TRBJ1-1
TGTGCCAGCAGTTACGCCGGGGCGGCAGCTTTCTTT
CASSYAGAAAFF
>TRBV19|NA|once|TRBJ1-4
TGTGCCAGTGAGAAGGACAGCCGCCGTGAAAAACTGTTTTTT
CASEKDSRREKLFF
>TRBV6-6|NA|NA|TRBJ1-2
TGTGCCAGCAGTAGGACAGAGGACTATGGCTACACCTTC
CASSRTEDYGYTF
>TRBV15|TRBD1|NA|TRBJ2-1
TGTGCCACCAGCACCCCCGCACAGGGGGATATCCATGAGCAGTTCTTC
CATSTPAQGDIHEQFF
>TRBV27|NA|NA|TRBJ1-5
TGTGCCAGCAGTCTATCCGCGCCCCTGGAGAATCAGCCCCAGCATTTT
CASSLSAPLENQPQHF
>TRBV28|TRBD1|NA|TRBJ2-6
TGTGCCAGCAGGTCGACAGGGACGAACTCTGGGGCCAACGTCCTGACTTTC
CASRSTGTNSGANVLTF
>TRBV3-1/TRBV3-2|NA|NA|TRBJ1-1
TGTGCCAGCAGCCAAGATTTCAACAGGCTGAACACTGAAGCTTTCTTT
CASSQDFNRLNTEAFF
>TRBV5-6|TRBD1|NA|TRBJ1-5
TGTGCCAGCAGCTTGGGGGGCAGGGGGCTTGGCAATCAGCCCCAGCATTTT
CASSLGGRGLGNQPQHF
>TRBV5-6|TRBD2|NA|TRBJ2-7
TGTGCCAGCAGCTTGGTAGCGGGGGTCTCCTACGAGCAGTACTTC
CASSLVAGVSYEQYF
>TRBV5-1|TRBD1|NA|TRBJ1-2
TGCGCCAGCAGCCTGGTGGGACAGGGTGAGGATGGCTACACCTTC
CASSLVGQGEDGYTF
>TRBV6-6|TRBD2|NA|TRBJ2-7
TGTGCCAGCAGCTCGTTCGGGAGGGAGTACGAGCAGTACTTC
CASSSFGREYEQYF
>TRBV20-1|NA|NA|TRBJ2-7
TGCAGTGCCGCGGCAGATTACGAGCAGTACTTC
CSAAADYEQYF
>TRBV30|NA|NA|TRBJ1-2
TGTGCCTGGAGTCTCCTCGCGGGCTATGGCTACACCTTC
CAWSLLAGYGYTF
>TRBV21-1|NA|NA|TRBJ2-1
TGTGCCAGCCTTATACCGGGGGAGAATGAGCAGTTCTTC
CASLIPGENEQFF
>TRBV3-1/TRBV3-2|NA|NA|TRBJ2-3
TGTGCCAGCAGCCAAAAGGGGTTCCGCACAGATACGCAGTATTTT
CASSQKGFRTDTQYF
>TRBV30|NA|NA|TRBJ2-7
TGTGCCTGGAGATCGGTAACGGAGCAGTACTTC
CAWRSVTEQYF
>TRBV9|TRBD1|NA|TRBJ1-4
TGTGCCAGCAGCTCAGGGGACAGGGACCATGAAAAACTGTTTTTT
CASSSGDRDHEKLFF
>TRBV7-9|TRBD1|NA|TRBJ2-1
TGTGCCAGCAGCTTAGGACAGGGAGTAATTGAGCAGTTCTTC
CASSLGQGVIEQFF
>TRBV18|NA|NA|TRBJ1-1
TGTGCCAGCTCACGAGCGGGGCGGGGGACTGAAGCTTTCTTT
CASSRAGRGTEAFF
>TRBV5-1|NA|NA|TRBJ1-5
TGCGCCAGCAGCTCCAAGCGGGGACTAGGCAATCAGCCCCAGCATTTT
CASSSKRGLGNQPQHF
>TRBV4-1|TRBD1|once|TRBJ1-2
TGCGCCAGCAGCCAAGCCTGGACAGGAGGGGTCTATGGCTACACCTTC
CASSQAWTGGVYGYTF
>TRBV6-2/TRBV6-3|NA|NA|TRBJ2-7
TGTGCCAGCAGTCCCAGGGACTTAGCCTACGAGCAGTACTTC
CASSPRDLAYEQYF
>TRBV19|TRBD1|NA|TRBJ1-2
TGTGCCAGTAGGACGTCGGGACAGATCTATGGCTACACCTTC
CASRTSGQIYGYTF
>TRBV24-1|TRBD1|NA|TRBJ1-4
TGTGCCACCAGTGGGACAGGGCTCCCTAAAGAGATCACAACTAATGAAAAACTGTTTTTT
CATSGTGLPKEITTNEKLFF
>TRBV5-6|TRBD2|NA|TRBJ2-1
TGTGCCAGCAGCTTGGCGGCTAGCGGGTACTACAATGAGCAGTTCTTC
CASSLAASGYYNEQFF
>TRBV5-1|TRBD2|NA|TRBJ2-5
TGCGCCAGCAGCTTGGGGGTGCTAGCGGGAATCCAAGATTCAGAGACCCAGTACTTC
CASSLGVLAGIQDSETQYF
>TRBV12-3/TRBV12-4|TRBD1|NA|TRBJ1-6
TGTGCCAGCAGTTTCGGGACGGACAGGCCCCTCCACTTT
CASSFGTDRPLHF